The 20 T cell receptor beta chains below come from one sample, sequenced in a study of sequential checkpoint blockade in melanoma. The treatment denotes: randomized to nivolumab then ipilimumab (arm A) or the reverse (arm B). Data came from immunoSEQ multiplex PCR; TCRdb stores just in-frame clones and leaves some out. Of roughly 16,000 clones detected, 65% to 75% appear once; the ten largest clones hold 10% to 12%. The sequencing used CD8+ T cells sorted from blood (inferred from file names), collected from a patient given nivolumab and ipilimumab in sequence. The receptors were gathered from a human donor with melanoma.

By share of the sample, this clone is medium-sized. V and J are TRBV28 and TRBJ2-1; D may be TRBD1 (6 bases). Per germline, CDR1 MDHEN and CDR2 SYDVKM. The CDR3 has 14 amino acids. Trimming removed 5 bases at V and 5 bases at J, with 13 bases between. CDR3 nucleotide sequence: TGTGCCAGCAGTCTACGGACAGAGCACAATGAGCAGTTCTTC. It codes for CASSLRTEHNEQFF. Based on the CDR3 plus reference TRBV28 and TRBJ2-1, the full variable domain is DVKVTQSSRYLVKRTGEKVFLECVQDMDHENMFWYRQDPGLGLRLIYFSYDVKMKEKGDIPEGYSVSREKKERFSLILESASTNQTSMYLCASSLRTEHNEQFFGPGTRLTVL.

In this sample, this clone turned up once. The rearrangement links TRBV4-2 to TRBJ2-5, with TRBD2 identical over 8 bases. Germline CDR1 and CDR2: LGHNA and YNFKEQ. Trimming took 0 bases from V and 5 from J; bases not matched to a gene: 8. The length of the CDR3 is 16 residues. The CDR3 sequence is CASSQDRGLGSETQYF. CDR3 nucleotide sequence: TGTGCCAGCAGCCAAGACCGGGGACTAGGGAGCGAGACCCAGTACTTC.

The chain is built from TRBV10-3 and TRBJ1-2; D might be TRBD1 (6 bases). Trimming removed 3 bases at V and 2 bases at J, with 13 bases between. The CDR3 is 15 residues long. CDR1 and CDR2 (germline): ENHRY, SYGVKD. The CDR3 loop is CAISERDNINYGYTF. CDR3 coding DNA: TGTGCCATCAGTGAACGGGACAACATCAACTATGGCTACACCTTC.

This chain links TRBV7-2 with TRBJ1-1; D is ambiguous. The CDR3 is made up of 15 amino acids. The V gene lost 1 base and the J gene lost 4 bases, with 13 bases spanning the gap. Germline values: CDR1 SGHTA, CDR2 FQGNSA. CDR3: CASSLGWQERTEAFF. Written as DNA, the CDR3 is TGTGCCAGCAGCTTAGGATGGCAGGAACGCACTGAAGCTTTCTTT.

V gene TRBV2 combines with J gene TRBJ2-7; D is perhaps TRBD1 (6 bases). The germline V and J ends were trimmed by 6 bases and 4 bases, with 13 bases remaining between them. This CDR3 region has 13 residues. Germline loops: CDR1 SNHLY, CDR2 FYNNEI. The CDR3 DNA sequence: TGTGCCAGCAGAACCCGGACAGATTACGAGCAGTACTTC. It encodes CASRTRTDYEQYF.

The chain recombines TRBV27 with TRBJ2-2; 7 nucleotides match TRBD1. The V and J ends lost 6 bases and 10 bases, in that order; junction bases with no gene match: 8. The V gene's germline CDR1 is MNHEY and CDR2 SMNVEV (reference sequence). The CDR3 contains 13 residues. The DNA of the CDR3 is TGTGCCAGCAGGCTCACAGGGGTCGCGGAGCTGTTTTTT. It yields the protein CASRLTGVAELFF.

This clone was recorded a few times. Sequence at one end of the junction differs from germline and may be a read error. The chain links TRBV7-9 to TRBJ1-1; no definite D call. The CDR3 has 18 residues. From germline, CDR1 is SEHNR and CDR2 FQNEAQ (reference sequence). CDR3 nucleotide sequence: TGCGCCAGCAGCCCTGACCGAGGGTACGTTGGGAAGAACACTGAAGCTTTCTTT. As protein: CASSPDRGYVGKNTEAFF. The full variable domain, with the rest looked up from reference TRBV7-9 and TRBJ1-1, is DTGVSQNPRHKITKRGQNVTFRCDPISEHNRLYWYRQTLGQGPEFLTYFQNEAQLEKSRLLSDRFSAERPKGSFSTLEIQRTEQGDSAMYLCASSPDRGYVGKNTEAFFGQGTRLTVV.

This sequence joins TRBV27 and TRBJ1-5; 7 bases agree with TRBD1. Trimming cost V 7 bases and J 0 bases; bases outside gene matches: 3. From germline, CDR1 is MNHEY and CDR2 SMNVEV (reference sequence). The CDR3 loop spans 14 amino acids. The CDR3 here is CASKQGNSNQPQHF. Here the CDR3 DNA reads TGTGCCAGCAAACAGGGGAATAGCAATCAGCCCCAGCATTTT.

The rearrangement uses TRBV5-1 and TRBJ2-7; 7 bases map to TRBD1. The CDR3 runs 14 residues. The germline CDR1 and CDR2 sequences are SGHRS and YFSETQ. J gave up 0 bases and V 1 base, and 1 base lay outside the gene matches. CDR3 nucleotides: TGCGCCAGCAGCTTGCAGGGGGTCTCCTACGAGCAGTACTTC. This gives the protein CASSLQGVSYEQYF.

The chain joins TRBV7-8 to TRBJ2-4, with 7 nucleotides matching TRBD1. The germline gives CDR1 SGHVS, CDR2 FQNEAQ. Trimming removed 6 bases from V and 7 bases from J; junction bases left unmatched: 15. The CDR3 runs 16 residues. The DNA of the CDR3 is TGTGCCAGCAGTTCACTCCGGGACAGTGGGGCGAACATTCAGTACTTC. Its translation: CASSSLRDSGANIQYF.

The chain combines TRBV9 with TRBJ1-2; D call uncertain. The germline V gene has CDR1 SGDLS and CDR2 YYNGEE. Trimming stripped 4 bases from V and 4 bases from J, with 11 bases between. This CDR3 comprises 13 residues. The CDR3 sequence is CASSPVWAYGYTF. The CDR3 coding sequence is TGTGCCAGCAGCCCTGTGTGGGCCTATGGCTACACCTTC.

This clone was detected once. This chain joins TRBV6-5 and TRBJ1-3; D is undetermined. V lost 0 bases to trimming and J lost 0 bases, with 9 bases between them. Germline V CDR1 and CDR2: MNHEY, SVGAGI. The CDR3 totals 16 residues. DNA for the CDR3: TGTGCCAGCAGTTACTCAGAGGTGCTCTCTGGAAACACCATATATTTT. This codes for CASSYSEVLSGNTIYF.

This clone has just a few counts. The rearrangement links TRBV2 to TRBJ2-1, with D perhaps TRBD2 (6 bases). Trimming cost V 5 bases and J 6 bases, with 11 bases left between them. The CDR3 is made up of 13 amino acids. Germline CDR1 is SNHLY and CDR2 is FYNNEI. The CDR3 region is CASSRGGFNEQFF. CDR3 bases: TGTGCCAGCAGTCGAGGAGGGTTCAATGAGCAGTTCTTC. Full variable domain (rest looked up from reference TRBV2 and TRBJ2-1): EPEVTQTPSHQVTQMGQEVILRCVPISNHLYFYWYRQILGQKVEFLVSFYNNEISEKSEIFDDQFSVERPDGSNFTLKIRSTKLEDSAMYFCASSRGGFNEQFFGPGTRLTVL.

DNA of the CDR3: TGTGCCAGCAGCCCGGGGGGATCCTACAATGAGCAGTTCTTC. Translation gives CASSPGGSYNEQFF. This chain uses TRBV7-3 with TRBJ2-1, with TRBD2 matching 7 bases. The CDR3 spans 14 residues. V was pared by 5 bases and J by 1 base, with 2 bases of the junction left unmatched. The V gene's germline CDR1 is SGHTA and CDR2 FQGTGA.

The CDR3 bases are TGTGCCAGCAGTTTTACCTCCTACGAGCAGTACTTC. It is translated as CASSFTSYEQYF. The rearrangement links TRBV28 to TRBJ2-5; D is uncertain. The J call is uncertain, as TRBJ2-7 better fits the DNA end. CDR3 length equals 12 residues. The V gene's germline CDR1 is MDHEN and CDR2 SYDVKM.

The chain carries TRBV6-5 and TRBJ2-1; the D gene is possibly TRBD1 (5 bases). The germline V gene encodes CDR1 MNHEY and CDR2 SVGAGI. V was shortened by 5 bases and J by 6 bases, with 14 bases between the two germline ends. The CDR3 totals 14 residues. The DNA for the CDR3 is TGTGCCAGCAGTCGACCTGAAGGGGTCAATGAGCAGTTCTTC. Its translation is CASSRPEGVNEQFF.

The V call is TRBV4-3, the J call TRBJ2-3, with 9 bases that match TRBD2. The CDR3 has 15 residues. After removal of 4 bases from V and 5 bases from J, the junction contained 7 bases not matched to a gene. Germline V gene sequence: CDR1 LGHNA, CDR2 YSLEER. CDR3 DNA: TGCGCCAGCAGCCCCGGGCTAGCGGGACAAGATACGCAGTATTTT. It encodes CASSPGLAGQDTQYF.

The count of this clone is one. This chain uses TRBV4-1 with TRBJ2-3, with D maybe TRBD2 (7 bases). The ends were cut back, 4 bases at V and 4 bases at J, with 9 bases in the middle. Germline CDR1 is MGHRA and CDR2 is YSYEKL. The CDR3 runs 13 residues. The CDR3, as DNA: TGCGCCAGCAGCCGGGGGGGCCCAGATACGCAGTATTTT. Translating gives CASSRGGPDTQYF.

Note on this clone: The junction and the germline gene differ at one end; a read error may be behind it. The V gene is TRBV7-2, the J gene TRBJ2-7, with D possibly being TRBD1 (5 bases). Germline CDR1 and CDR2: SGHTA and FQGNSA. The CDR3 spans 14 residues. The CDR3 loop reads CASSPRQGFYERYF. DNA of the CDR3: TGTGCCAGCAGCCCCCGCCAGGGATTCTACGAGCGGTACTTC.

This clone was observed a few times. This chain connects TRBV11-2 to TRBJ2-1; 9 positions agree with TRBD1. Germline-derived CDR1 and CDR2 are SGHAT and FQNNGV. The trim removed 4 bases at V and 7 bases at J, leaving 11 bases unmatched. This CDR3 has 16 amino acids. CDR3 DNA: TGTGCCAGCAGCTCCTCCTCCTGGACAGGGGCAAATGAGCAGTTCTTC. Translation gives CASSSSSWTGANEQFF.